This T cell receptor (beta chain) derives from a study of blood T cells in healthy people across ages. The V end was cut by 3 bases, the J end by 7 bases, with 19 bases between. CDR3 length: 15 residues. Germline values: CDR1 MGHRA, CDR2 YSYEKL. Caucasian, healthy and from Russia, the donors were aged between about 6 and 90. PCR was performed a second time for about 7 to 12 cycles using a sample-barcoded 5' primer and a J-beta primer mix. Every cDNA was tagged by a template-switch adaptor with 12 random nucleotides. TCRdb re-called the 5' RACE reads with MiXCR, one entry per CDR3 protein. The table has about a million distinct CDR3 sequences, roughly 51% seen once; the top ten hold about 21%.

The material sequenced was blood. The clonotype was recovered from a woman aged 55-70 years in good health. The J gene is TRBJ2-7, the V gene TRBV4-1; a weak D match, TRBD2 (6 bases). CDR3 amino acids: CASSQHPPRLGEQYF. CDR3 DNA sequence: TGCGCCAGCAGCCAGCATCCCCCCAGACTAGGTGAGCAGTACTTC.